This TCR beta chain was identified in a study of identical twins (dated by TCRdb to about 2016). In terms of the full investigation: To test whether fetal clonotypes persist, this study deep-sequenced TCR alpha and beta repertoires from monozygotic twins, from unrelated adults of various ages, and from cord blood. Replicate twin experiments were performed at different times using different library preparation protocols to rule out contamination. On the study overall, not on this receptor specifically: Compared with coincidental sharing between unrelated individuals, out-of-frame TCR alpha sequences shared between twins had an excess of sequences with low generation probability. Conclusions relied on cross-sectional statistical analysis, since the same donors could not be followed over many years. In beta out-of-frame sequences, excess twin sharing was weaker, because having fewer shared sequences lowered the signal-to-noise ratio. In monozygotic twins, out-of-frame TCR alpha sharing was systematically underestimated by recombination models, although the models agreed with sharing between unrelated individuals. Abundant cord blood beta clonotypes carried fewer insertions; young adult naive repertoires showed a weaker similar trend, while memory repertoires showed none. Zero-insertion analyses could be partly confounded by invariant T cells such as MAIT and iNKT, although diverse VJ usage argued against such confounding for most clonotypes.

All donors were healthy Caucasians. Remarks on this clonotype: The specificity of this receptor is unknown. Base qualities are not at hand, and no much larger clone is one base apart.

The library was made by 5' RACE. Sequencing took place on an Illumina HiSeq 2000. Template switching added a universal primer binding site, and the final cDNA carried a unique molecular identifier that allowed TCR cDNA molecules to be counted accurately. Specific primers in the conserved constant-segment region were used to synthesize first-strand cDNA for the TCR alpha and beta chains. To control for contamination, every cDNA library carried two barcodes: a SMART-Mk sample barcode plus Illumina barcodes. Two successive PCR steps introduced TruSeq adapter sequences along with Illumina sample barcodes. Sequencing of the TCR alpha and beta cDNA libraries was done on the Illumina HiSeq platform using custom primers. The authors processed their data as follows. Raw reads were processed with MiGEC to extract unique molecular identifiers, and MiXCR was used to determine CDR3 positions. For each individual, recombination models were inferred using an EM algorithm with the repgenHMM and IGoR tools. The analysis of shared clonotypes was done with the tcR package in R, with sharing normalized by the product of cloneset sizes. To study raw recombination without the effects of thymic and clonal selection, out-of-frame nonproductive sequences were analyzed. TCRdb trimmed the raw reads at Q25, called clones with MiXCR and kept productive beta chains. Rows with one shared CDR3 protein collapse into an entry with the most common genes and DNA. These V and J calls derive from TCRdb rather than the authors' analysis. The sample table records 1.5 million to 2 million distinct CDR3 sequences; 25% to 35% of these occur just once. Around 0.25% of the sample is taken by the ten largest.

The TCR sequence derives from a newborn girl in good health. Sequenced input: cord blood.

Read as DNA, the sequence is TGTGCCACCAGTGATTTGTTTGTGCAGGGTGGCTCCTACGAGCAGTTCTTC. Translated, it reads CATSDLFVQGGSYEQFF. This chain is built from TRBV24-1 and TRBJ2-1; TRBD1 is a possible D gene, resting on 5 matching bases. At the junction V is shortened by 0 bases and J by 10 bases, with 21 bases in between. The germline V gene encodes CDR1 KGHDR and CDR2 SFDVKD. Spanning cysteine to phenylalanine, the CDR3 consists of 17 amino acids. The read is trimmed to its CDR3 DNA, 51 bases read in frame from base 1.